This T cell receptor beta chain was found in a study of blood T cell repertoires in COVID-19. Here immunoSEQ multiplex PCR was the method, and the copy in TCRdb shows in-frame clones only, minus some. This sample has a few hundred thousand clones, with roughly nine tenths found just once. Participants, 18 to 89 years old, spanned more than 20 US areas. Cohorts were assigned according to the clinical history that participants reported. This clonotype originated in a woman aged 50 to 60 in a cohort exposed to, infected with or recovered from COVID-19 (not recorded which). The sequencing sample was made of PBMCs or T cells enriched from blood (not recorded which).

CDR3 bases: TGTGCCAGCAGCTTAGCCCCCGGGACTAGCGGGGGGACGGTGACCCAGGAGACCCAGTACTTC. Translation: CASSLAPGTSGGTVTQETQYF. The chain combines TRBV7-2 with TRBJ2-5; TRBD2 aligns across 15 bases. Trimming cost V 0 bases and J 5 bases; bases outside gene matches: 16. The CDR3 covers 21 residues. Germline CDR1 SGHTA, CDR2 FQGNSA.